This T cell receptor (beta chain) appears in the sequencing data of a study of tumor-infiltrating lymphocytes in primary liver carcinoma. Study context: The tumors, T1-T3 N0M0 lesions, were about 4.2 to 11 cm across. General observations from the study: Tumor top-250-clone fraction significantly exceeded that of blood (p = 0.039).

The authors made TCR beta cDNA from 500 to 600 ng total RNA with a constant-region primer. Libraries of TCR beta came from three nested multiplex PCR rounds with slightly modified ARM-PCR. For approximately 10 cycles apiece, the opening two PCR rounds ran with TRBV1-TRBV30 forward primers and a C-beta reverse primer. TCRdb passed the multiplex PCR reads through MiXCR, listing each CDR3 protein once. Altogether about 60,000 distinct CDR3 sequences are present, 71% being singletons, with the ten largest covering around 38%. CDR3 length: 18 residues. Germline CDR1 reads SNHLY; CDR2 reads FYNNEI. The trim removed 4 bases at V and 4 bases at J, leaving 15 bases unmatched. A remark on this clonotype: What it binds is unknown. A read error may explain this, as a much larger clone is one base away.

It was from roughly 20-30 mg of unsorted bulk tissue that RNA and DNA were co-extracted. The sampling covered five separate regions of each tumor. Uniformly, tumor samples exhibited a viable tumor cell fraction exceeding 85%. This chain uses TRBV2 with TRBJ1-1, with 10 nucleotides matching TRBD1. What was sequenced was liver tumor tissue from sampling region 4. The subset: tumor region T4, right-lateral pole. The TCR comes from a man aged 40-49 years with primary liver carcinoma and hepatitis B virus infection. The CDR3 is CASSGFSRDRGCSTEAFF. In nucleotides, the CDR3 is TGTGCCAGCAGTGGGTTTTCACGGGACAGGGGATGTAGCACTGAAGCTTTCTTT.